This T cell receptor beta chain was recovered during a study of PD-L1 blockade in urothelial cancer. On the study more broadly: Beginning in about 2014, patients received atezolizumab, given as 1,200 mg intravenously every 3 weeks. About 90% of the roughly 29 patients were men who had bladder-origin urothelial cancer. Analysis of the blood was performed 3 weeks (second dose) and 6 weeks after treatment start.

J lost 5 bases, V lost 3 bases, and 3 bases had no gene match. The CDR3 loop spans 15 amino acids. The germline V gene has CDR1 SEHNR and CDR2 FQNEAQ (reference sequence). Clones were read by immunoSEQ multiplex PCR, and TCRdb kept only the in-frame ones, dropping some. The data contain 65,000 to 80,000 clones, 90% of them seen just once; the ten biggest clones take up around 4.8%. Time point in this sample: pretreatment peripheral blood. This receptor was taken from a man between 65 and 85 years old with urothelial cancer. This rearrangement joins TRBV7-9 to TRBJ2-3; TRBD2 agrees at 12 bases. Here the sequenced sample was PBMCs, taken around atezolizumab (anti-PD-L1) treatment. CDR3 sequence (DNA): TGTGCCAGCAGCTTCCTAGCGGGAGGGGGAGATACGCAGTATTTT. Translated, it gives CASSFLAGGGDTQYF.